The entry that follows covers one TCR beta chain sequence. Its matching antigen is unknown. V lost 4 bases and J lost 8; bases outside the gene matches: 8. The germline gives CDR1 SGHRS, CDR2 YFSETQ. The CDR3 contains 13 residues. The data stem from a study of T-cell reconstitution after alpha-beta-depleted transplantation in children. Study results and limitations: Reportedly, roughly two months post-transplant, alpha-beta T cells arose from several hundred expanded graft clones. Recipient T cells and thymic progenitors that survived were the source of the high TCRbeta diversity seen at day 60 in some patients.

TCRbeta library construction was performed incorporating unique molecular identifiers. TCRdb re-called the PCR reads with MiXCR, one entry per CDR3 protein. Altogether hundreds of thousands of distinct CDR3 sequences are present, roughly 16% being singletons, with the ten largest covering 5%. Source: PBMCs, mostly from graft donor cells, taken 360 days after TCRalphabeta/CD19-depleted stem cell transplant. This TCR derives from a male patient between 5 and 17 years old who had a stem cell transplant for acute lymphoblastic leukemia, so the T cells may come from the graft donor. The V and J genes are TRBV5-1 and TRBJ1-2; TRBD1 matches at 7 bases. DNA for the CDR3: TGCGCCAGCAGCCCGACAGGGATAGGAGGCTACACCTTC. Translation: CASSPTGIGGYTF. Full variable domain (rest looked up from reference TRBV5-1 and TRBJ1-2): KAGVTQTPRYLIKTRGQQVTLSCSPISGHRSVSWYQQTPGQGLQFLFEYFSETQRNKGNFPGRFSGRQFSNSRSEMNVSTLELGDSALYLCASSPTGIGGYTFGSGTRLTVV.